This T cell receptor beta chain emerged from a study of OX40 agonist ivuxolimab in advanced cancers. The wider study: Prior checkpoint blockade (anti-PD-1, anti-PD-L1 or anti-CTLA-4) was permitted; over 30% had it. Notes on the study in general: In the 0.1 to 3.0 mg/kg range, CD4+ and CD8+ blood T cells had expanded clonally by week 6.

CDR3 size: 12 residues. Details on this clone: Its antigen remains unknown.

TCRdb's copy holds only in-frame clones and misses some; the assay was immunoSEQ multiplex PCR. The table records approximately 160 clones, about 85% of them present only once. The clonotype comes from an adult with an advanced solid tumor such as melanoma, head and neck, liver or kidney cancer. Sampling took place in a trial of the OX40 agonist ivuxolimab. The chain joins TRBV1 to TRBJ2-3; TRBD2 is the table's D call and was not checked against the DNA. TRBV1 is deemed a pseudogene. CDR3 in amino acids: CASSQAADTQYF. The CDR3 region has the DNA TGCGCCAGCAGCCAAGCGGCAGATACGCAGTATTTT.